A single sample gave rise to the 25 T cell receptor beta chains below, sequenced in a study of OX40 agonist ivuxolimab in advanced cancers. Assay used: immunoSEQ multiplex PCR; TCRdb lists only in-frame clones, some missing. This sample has around 50,000 clones, with approximately 90% found just once. The specimen comprised CD4+ or CD8+ T cells sorted from blood, sampled in a trial of the OX40 agonist ivuxolimab. These receptors all come from an adult with an advanced solid tumor such as melanoma, head and neck, liver or kidney cancer.

The V gene is TRBV5-1, the J gene TRBJ1-2; tentatively, D is TRBD1 (5 bases). The germline CDR1 and CDR2 sequences are SGHRS and YFSETQ. CDR3 length: 13 residues. Deletions cut 4 bases from V and 4 bases from J, with 11 bases between. The CDR3 DNA is TGCGCCAGCAGCCGCGGGGACGGCTATGGCTACACCTTC. Encoded protein: CASSRGDGYGYTF. The whole variable domain, remainder taken from reference TRBV5-1 and TRBJ1-2, is KAGVTQTPRYLIKTRGQQVTLSCSPISGHRSVSWYQQTPGQGLQFLFEYFSETQRNKGNFPGRFSGRQFSNSRSEMNVSTLELGDSALYLCASSRGDGYGYTFGSGTRLTVV.

This chain joins TRBV6-1 and TRBJ1-2, with 9 bases that match TRBD1. Germline CDR1 and CDR2: MNHNS and SASEGT. V trimming: 2 bases; J trimming: 8 bases; junction bases outside the gene matches: 9. The CDR3 extends over 15 amino acids. The CDR3 is CASSEFHRQGDGYTF. In DNA, the CDR3 is TGTGCCAGCAGTGAATTCCATAGACAGGGGGACGGCTACACCTTC.

The chain joins TRBV10-3 to TRBJ2-1; D is unresolved. With 0 bases removed from V and 6 bases from J, the gap between germline ends came to 3 bases. The CDR3 consists of 12 residues. Germline CDR1 ENHRY, CDR2 SYGVKD. CDR3 DNA sequence: TGTGCCATCAGTGAGTCGACCAATGAGCAGTTCTTC. As protein: CAISESTNEQFF.

This rearrangement joins TRBV19 to TRBJ2-1; 10 nucleotides agree with TRBD1. CDR1 LNHDA and CDR2 SQIVND come from the germline V gene (reference sequence). V lost 7 bases to trimming and J lost 0 bases; unmatched junction nucleotides: 12. This CDR3 contains 18 residues. Here the CDR3 DNA reads TGTGCCAGTACTTCCGGGACAGGGGCCTCCGTCTCCTACAATGAGCAGTTCTTC. Translating it yields CASTSGTGASVSYNEQFF.

The chain links TRBV11-3 to TRBJ2-7; 7 positions match TRBD2. From germline, CDR1 is SGHNT and CDR2 YENEEA. The CDR3 loop spans 14 amino acids. Trimming removed 4 bases from V and 3 bases from J; junction bases left unmatched: 6. This CDR3 reads CASSSPGLLYEQYF. For the CDR3, the DNA is TGTGCCAGCAGCTCTCCGGGACTACTCTACGAGCAGTACTTC.

This clone has only one observation. This chain uses TRBV6-1 with TRBJ1-1; possibly TRBD1 for D (6 bases). The CDR3 is 16 amino acids. Germline V gene data show CDR1 as MNHNS and CDR2 as SASEGT. V was shortened by 4 bases and J by 1 base, with 16 bases between the two germline ends. The DNA for the CDR3 is TGTGCCAGCAGTGCTTACGGACAGTCGGCGAACACTGAAGCTTTCTTT. Encoded protein: CASSAYGQSANTEAFF.

This clone was counted once. CDR3 region: CASMIRGTGGNCFF. The CDR3 DNA reads as TGTGCCAGCATGATACGGGGGACAGGAGGGAATTGTTTCTTT. This chain uses TRBV6-1 with TRBJ1-1; TRBD1 matches at 8 bases. The V and J ends lost 7 bases and 13 bases, in that order; junction bases with no gene match: 17. Germline CDR1 MNHNS, CDR2 SASEGT. This CDR3 spans 14 amino acids.

This clone was seen a single time. The chain combines TRBV4-1 with TRBJ2-6; the D gene is possibly TRBD2 (6 bases). The CDR3 covers 19 residues. Germline V lookup: CDR1 MGHRA, CDR2 YSYEKL. V lost 0 bases and J lost 0, with 15 bases in between. The CDR3 DNA reads as TGCGCCAGCAGCCAAGATTGGTTTGGGGGGAACTCTGGGGCCAACGTCCTGACTTTC. This sequence encodes CASSQDWFGGNSGANVLTF.

CDR3 nucleotides: TGCGCCAGCAGTGAGTACGGACTAGCGGGATTTGGAGATACGCAGTATTTT. It encodes CASSEYGLAGFGDTQYF. The chain employs TRBV10-1 and TRBJ2-3, with 12 bases that match TRBD2. The CDR3 sequence is 17 residues long. Trimming removed 1 base from V and 5 bases from J; junction bases left unmatched: 7. The germline gives CDR1 WNHNN, CDR2 SYGVQD (reference sequence).

This clone was observed a single time. V gene TRBV14 combines with J gene TRBJ1-4; no firm D call. Germline V gives CDR1 SGHDN, CDR2 FVKESK. The V gene lost 4 bases and the J gene lost 1 base, with 10 bases spanning the gap. The CDR3 contains 15 residues. Here the CDR3 reads CASSPLRVTNEKLFF. CDR3 sequence (DNA): TGTGCCAGCAGCCCCCTCCGGGTAACTAATGAAAAACTGTTTTTT. Combining the CDR3 with reference TRBV14 and TRBJ1-4 gives the whole variable domain EAGVTQFPSHSVIEKGQTVTLRCDPISGHDNLYWYRRVMGKEIKFLLHFVKESKQDESGMPNNRFLAERTGGTYSTLKVQPAELEDSGVYFCASSPLRVTNEKLFFGSGTQLSVL.

This chain uses TRBV11-3 with TRBJ2-5; D call uncertain. V lost 2 bases and J lost 5, with 6 bases in between. This CDR3 is built from 12 residues. Germline lookup yields CDR1 SGHNT and CDR2 YENEEA. The CDR3 DNA follows: TGTGCCAGCAGCTTAAACCCGGAGACCCAGTACTTC. Residues: CASSLNPETQYF.

In its sample, this clone was seen once. This chain links TRBV9 with TRBJ2-3; D call uncertain. The germline V and J ends were trimmed by 2 bases and 0 bases, with 7 bases remaining between them. In germline, CDR1 is SGDLS, CDR2 YYNGEE. CDR3 length: 14 amino acids. The CDR3 loop reads CASSVGPSTDTQYF. The DNA for the CDR3 is TGTGCCAGCAGCGTCGGTCCTAGCACAGATACGCAGTATTTT.

V is TRBV14 and J is TRBJ2-1; D uncertain. The V and J ends lost 3 bases and 8 bases respectively, with 14 bases between them. The CDR3 loop spans 14 amino acids. Germline values: CDR1 SGHDN, CDR2 FVKESK. As DNA, the CDR3 is TGTGCCAGCAGCCACCCCCAGGTGGCGGATGAGCAGTTCTTC. Amino acids: CASSHPQVADEQFF.

This clone was seen a single time. The chain carries TRBV5-4 and TRBJ2-3; 9 bases align to TRBD2. The germline gives CDR1 SGHNT, CDR2 YYREEE (reference sequence). This CDR3 has 14 amino acids. J gave up 6 bases and V 4 bases, and 6 bases lay outside the gene matches. CDR3 DNA: TGTGCCAGCAGCCCGACTAGCGGAAGGGATACGCAGTATTTT. Encoded protein: CASSPTSGRDTQYF.

This chain links TRBV6-1 with TRBJ2-7, with D perhaps TRBD2 (5 bases). In germline, CDR1 is MNHNS, CDR2 SASEGT. The CDR3 is 14 residues long. Trimming stripped 1 base from V and 3 bases from J, with 10 bases between. The CDR3 nucleotides are TGTGCCAGCAGTGAAGGGCCGGGGATCTACGAGCAGTACTTC. Amino acid sequence: CASSEGPGIYEQYF.

This chain uses TRBV5-4 with TRBJ2-3, with 11 bases lining up with TRBD2. The ends lost 4 bases at V and 3 bases at J; junction bases unmatched: 7. Looked up from germline, CDR1 is SGHNT and CDR2 is YYREEE (reference sequence). CDR3 length: 16 residues. The CDR3 DNA reads TGTGCCAGCAGCCAAGCTCCTAGCGGGAGGACAGATACGCAGTATTTT. This codes for CASSQAPSGRTDTQYF. Filled out from reference TRBV5-4 and TRBJ2-3, the complete variable domain reads ETGVTQSPTHLIKTRGQQVTLRCSSQSGHNTVSWYQQALGQGPQFIFQYYREEENGRGNFPPRFSGLQFPNYSSELNVNALELDDSALYLCASSQAPSGRTDTQYFGPGTRLTVL.

The rearrangement uses TRBV4-1 and TRBJ2-5, with D possibly TRBD1 on 6 matching bases. CDR1 is MGHRA and CDR2 is YSYEKL in the germline V gene. The CDR3 is made up of 13 amino acids. V was trimmed by 0 bases and J by 12 bases, leaving 14 bases between them. The CDR3 DNA sequence: TGCGCCAGCAGCCAAGATTGGGGCAGGACAGAGTACTTC. This sequence encodes CASSQDWGRTEYF.

The CDR3 DNA reads as TGTGCCAGCAGCTTAGCCGAGGGTCTAGCGGGAGTTTACGAGCAGTACTTC. As protein: CASSLAEGLAGVYEQYF. This chain uses TRBV7-6 with TRBJ2-7; 10 bases are a match to TRBD2. The germline V gene has CDR1 SGHVS and CDR2 FNYEAQ. The length of the CDR3 is 17 residues. The J segment lost 4 bases and the V segment lost 0 bases, leaving 9 bases of the junction unmatched.

The chain is built from TRBV9 and TRBJ1-2; 10 bases map to TRBD1. Losses at the gene ends were 4 bases for V and 8 bases for J; bases not matched to a gene: 11. There are 15 residues in the CDR3. Per germline, CDR1 SGDLS and CDR2 YYNGEE. The CDR3 region is CASSISGTGVEGYTF. The DNA of the CDR3 is TGTGCCAGCAGCATTAGCGGGACAGGGGTGGAAGGCTACACCTTC.

The rearrangement uses TRBV6-6 and TRBJ2-4, with TRBD1 matching over 8 bases. The CDR3 is 15 amino acids. Germline CDR1 and CDR2: MNHNY and SVGAGI (reference sequence). The V segment lost 5 bases and the J segment 7 bases; nucleotides outside the gene matches: 10. CDR3 in DNA: TGTGCCAGCAGTCCCATTAGACAGGGGACGAACATTCAGTACTTC. Its protein product is CASSPIRQGTNIQYF.

V and J are TRBV5-1 and TRBJ2-3; 14 bases match TRBD2. V dropped 2 bases and J dropped 1; count of bases not matched to a gene: 9. Germline CDR1 reads SGHRS; CDR2 reads YFSETQ. The CDR3 contains 19 residues. CDR3 loop: CASSLTGTSGSGGTDTQYF. The CDR3 bases are TGCGCCAGCAGCTTAACCGGGACTAGCGGGAGCGGTGGCACAGATACGCAGTATTTT.

This clone has just a few counts. V and J are TRBV6-5 and TRBJ2-7, with 10 bases fitting TRBD1. Germline CDR1 MNHEY, CDR2 SVGAGI. Trimming took 5 bases from V and 4 from J; bases not matched to a gene: 8. This CDR3 is 15 amino acids long. This CDR3 reads CASSGPGQGKYEQYF. The CDR3 DNA reads TGTGCCAGCAGTGGACCGGGACAGGGGAAATACGAGCAGTACTTC.

The chain employs TRBV28 and TRBJ2-2; D gene unclear. CDR3 size: 16 residues. Trimming took off 3 bases at V and 1 base at J, with 12 bases between the two ends. Germline CDR1 and CDR2: MDHEN and SYDVKM. The CDR3 sequence is CASSFPPWRNTGELFF. CDR3 sequence (DNA): TGTGCCAGCAGTTTCCCCCCTTGGCGGAACACCGGGGAGCTGTTTTTT.

V and J are TRBV5-1 and TRBJ2-5; D unresolved. This CDR3 has 16 residues. Deletions cut 0 bases from V and 2 bases from J, with 14 bases between. The germline gives CDR1 SGHRS, CDR2 YFSETQ. Here the CDR3 reads CASSLAVGQPQETQYF. For the CDR3, the DNA is TGCGCCAGCAGCTTGGCCGTCGGGCAGCCACAAGAGACCCAGTACTTC.

V and J are TRBV2 and TRBJ2-3; no definite D call. CDR1 and CDR2 (germline): SNHLY, FYNNEI. Trimming left V 8 bases short and J 0 bases short, with 6 bases between. The CDR3 is made up of 12 amino acids. CDR3 nucleotides: TGTGCCAGCGGCGGTAGCACAGATACGCAGTATTTT. Protein sequence: CASGGSTDTQYF.